The T cell receptor (beta chain) described here comes from a study of Ad26.COV2.S vaccination and SARS-CoV-2 variants. Study background: Ad26.COV2.S shots went into the muscle once or twice, 56 days apart.

Study-wide points: Post-vaccination breadth of spike-specific CD8+ and CD4+ T cell responses was reportedly substantial. The placebo group had lower spike-specific TCR breadth than the vaccine recipients did.

Noted treatment: some 19 received Ad26.COV2.S at low or high dose, single or two shots; several received placebo; per-sample allocation not given. Sampling happened 63 days after the first vaccine or placebo injection. The CDR3 consists of 12 residues. Trimming pared 0 bases from V and 8 bases from J, leaving 7 bases between. CDR1 LGHDT and CDR2 YNNKEL come from the germline V gene (reference sequence). Details on this clone: What it binds is unknown.

Profiling relied on immunoSEQ multiplex PCR, and the TCRdb table lists in-frame clones only, not all of them. The table includes nearly 400,000 clones, about nine tenths detected once. The specimen comprised peripheral blood, sampled in a trial of Ad26.COV2.S vaccine versus placebo. This sequence was found in a person aged 18-60 years who received the Ad26.COV2.S COVID-19 vaccine or a placebo. The V call is TRBV3-1 (or the pseudogene TRBV3-2), the J call TRBJ2-5; no firm D call. The DNA for the CDR3 is TGTGCCAGCAGCCAAGACAGACGAACCCAGTACTTC. Translated: CASSQDRRTQYF.